Given below is one TCR beta chain in context. This entry is derived from a study of T cell responses to AZD1222 COVID-19 vaccine. TCRdb's copy holds only in-frame clones and misses some; the assay was immunoSEQ multiplex PCR. Of about 110,000 clones in the sample, just over 85% were seen once. The V gene end was trimmed by 5 bases and the J gene end by 0 bases; junction bases not matched to a gene: 6. The CDR3 is made up of 16 amino acids. Germline V gene data show CDR1 as MDHEN and CDR2 as SYDVKM. The chain combines TRBV28 with TRBJ1-3; TRBD1 agrees at 8 bases. The receptor comes from an adult in good health. Specimen: peripheral blood, collected on day 0 of AZD1222 vaccination. This CDR3 is CASSPRTGNSGNTIYF. The CDR3 DNA reads TGTGCCAGCAGTCCCCGGACAGGGAACTCTGGAAACACCATATATTTT.